A selection of T cell receptor beta chains follows, all from one sample in a study of shared clonotypes between healthy human individuals. The table came from immunoSEQ multiplex PCR; TCRdb's copy has only in-frame clones and leaves some out. The top ten clones hold approximately 0.11% of a sample with hundreds of thousands of clones, 85% to 95% of them seen once. Material for sequencing was naive CD8+ T cells sorted from blood. The receptors shown here come from a woman under 40 in good health. The CDR3 runs from the conserved cysteine through the conserved F or W. The D gene is left open where the match is weak. Only part of the rows carry a size: once, few, many, or a class if the clone is expanded.

size,V,J,D,DNA,CDR3
.,TRBV19,TRBJ2-1,TRBD1,TGTGCCAGTAGTATGGACAGGGGGGTCTACAATGAGCAGTTCTTC,CASSMDRGVYNEQFF
.,TRBV19,TRBJ2-2,TRBD2,TGTGCCAGTAGGATCTGGTCGGGGAGGGCCCCCGGGGAGCTGTTTTTT,CASRIWSGRAPGELFF
.,TRBV5-6,TRBJ1-5,.,TGTGCCAGCAGCCCCCGACCCGTGACAGGCAGGAAGCCCCAGCATTTT,CASSPRPVTGRKPQHF
.,TRBV18,TRBJ2-7,TRBD1,TGTGCCAGCTCCGGGACAGATTCCTACGAGCAGTACTTC,CASSGTDSYEQYF
.,TRBV27,TRBJ2-7,TRBD1,TGTGCCAGCAGTACGACAGGGCCTCTCTACGAGCAGTACTTC,CASSTTGPLYEQYF
once,TRBV7-6,TRBJ1-5,TRBD1,TGTGCCAGCAGCCCAACAGGGGGCAATCAGCCCCAGCATTTT,CASSPTGGNQPQHF
.,TRBV28,TRBJ1-5,.,TGTGCCAGCAGTCTAAGCCTGGGGTTTCAGCCCCAGCATTTT,CASSLSLGFQPQHF
once,TRBV10-2,TRBJ2-2,.,TGCGCCAGCAGTGAGTGGGGGAGCGGGGAGCTGTTTTTT,CASSEWGSGELFF
.,TRBV20-1,TRBJ2-7,.,TGCAGTGCTAGCGGCAGCTACGAGCAGTACTTC,CSASGSYEQYF
.,TRBV5-4,TRBJ1-1,.,TGTGCCAGCAGCTTGACAGGGATTATGAACACTGAAGCTTTCTTT,CASSLTGIMNTEAFF
.,TRBV28,TRBJ1-6,TRBD1,TGTGCCAGCAGTTTAAACAGGGGGCCTAATTCACCCCTCCACTTT,CASSLNRGPNSPLHF
.,TRBV2,TRBJ2-7,.,TGTGCCAGCAGCTTTAATCCCGCCCCCGAGCAGTACTTC,CASSFNPAPEQYF
.,TRBV7-9,TRBJ2-1,TRBD1,TGTGCCAGCAGCACTGGACAGGGTATCAATGAGCAGTTCTTC,CASSTGQGINEQFF
.,TRBV5-1,TRBJ2-5,.,TGCGCCAGCAGCCCGGCCCAGGTTCCAGGGCTCCAAGAGACCCAGTACTTC,CASSPAQVPGLQETQYF
.,TRBV5-1,TRBJ2-7,.,TGCGCCAGCAGCCCCAAAGGGTCAGGGTTTCATTCCTACGAGCAGTACTTC,CASSPKGSGFHSYEQYF
.,TRBV27,TRBJ2-3,TRBD2,TGTGCCAGCAGTTTAACGCTAGCGGGAGGGCCAGATACGCAGTATTTT,CASSLTLAGGPDTQYF
.,TRBV7-8,TRBJ2-7,TRBD2,TGTGCCAGCAGCTTCGGTAGCGGGACTACCTACGAGCAGTACTTC,CASSFGSGTTYEQYF
.,TRBV4-2,TRBJ2-7,.,TGTGCCAGCAGCCAAGAGGAGGGGGCGAGGGAGCAGTACTTC,CASSQEEGAREQYF
few,TRBV14,TRBJ1-1,.,TGTGCCAGCAGCCAAGACACTGAAGCTTTCTTT,CASSQDTEAFF
.,TRBV5-6,TRBJ1-2,.,TGTGCCAGCAGCTTGGGGGGAGCCCCTGCCTATGGCTACACCTTC,CASSLGGAPAYGYTF
.,TRBV28,TRBJ2-7,TRBD1,TGTGCCAGCAGTCTACCAGGGGGCGGTGGGTACTCCTACGAGCAGTACTTC,CASSLPGGGGYSYEQYF
.,TRBV11-2,TRBJ2-7,.,TGTGCCAGCAGCATATTGTCCTACGAGCAGTACTTC,CASSILSYEQYF
.,TRBV5-1,TRBJ1-6,.,TGCGCCAGCAGCTTGTACCCTCTCCGGGATAATTCACCCCTCCACTTT,CASSLYPLRDNSPLHF
.,TRBV7-9,TRBJ1-4,.,TGTGCCAGCAGCTTAGGGACACCAACTAATGAAAAACTGTTTTTT,CASSLGTPTNEKLFF
.,TRBV10-2,TRBJ2-1,.,TGCGCCAGCACCAGAGGGGGGAACAATGAGCAGTTCTTC,CASTRGGNNEQFF
.,TRBV5-1,TRBJ1-1,.,TGCGCCAGCAGCTTGGCCAGGGTAAGGGCTGAAGCTTTCTTT,CASSLARVRAEAFF
.,TRBV28,TRBJ2-5,TRBD2,TGTGCCGTACAACCTAGCGGGGTCACGGAGACCCAGTACTTC,CAVQPSGVTETQYF
.,TRBV18,TRBJ1-1,.,TGTGCCAGCTCACCACCTCGGGGCGTGGGTACTGAAGCTTTCTTT,CASSPPRGVGTEAFF
.,TRBV7-6,TRBJ2-1,TRBD2,TGTGCCAGCAGCTCCGGGACTAGCGGGTACCGGGCAATTGAGCAGTTCTTC,CASSSGTSGYRAIEQFF
.,TRBV27,TRBJ2-6,.,TGTGCCAGCAGTTCGAACACTGGGGCCAACGTCCTGACTTTC,CASSSNTGANVLTF